Reported below is one TCR beta chain. This clone was seen once. No antigen is known for it. The sample holds no much larger clone one base away, and base qualities are not on file. The source of the sample is a study of cytomegalovirus exposure and HLA in healthy donors (dated by TCRdb to 2016 to 2017). With respect to the entire study: An earlier analysis of approximately 590 of the donors reported about 250 Gb of sequence data and roughly 110 million unique TCR beta sequences from roughly 200 million T cells. An early release that covered about 600 HLA-typed donors contained around 300 gigabases of sequencing data and about 84 million unique TCR sequences. The genetic ancestry cluster associated with self-reported Caucasian donors included approximately 85% of the 398 genotyped donors. The study aimed to test whether signatures of past pathogen exposure could be identified by cataloging public T cell receptors. The T cell repertoires of 670 or so subjects were profiled by immunosequencing and related to cytomegalovirus serostatus. A separate validation cohort of 100 to 150 different subjects was used in addition to the approximately 670-subject first cohort. To predict cytomegalovirus infection status, the study combined high-throughput TCR immunosequencing, statistical association of individual TCRs with disease status, and machine learning. A later analysis re-examined previously published TCR beta repertoires from 500 to 700 donors and added high-resolution HLA genotyping to investigate patterns of TCR occurrence. Rather than drawing on any new phenotypic data, the later analysis identified candidate immune exposures from TCR beta sequences and the way those sequences occurred across donors. An earlier analysis of around 580 of the donors used high-throughput TCR beta sequencing to judge whether each TCR beta V gene segment behaved as functional or pseudogenic. Alongside the repertoire data, information on donor age, sex, ethnicity and CMV serostatus was compiled. A later genetic analysis used genome-wide SNP genotypes for about three fifths of the 666 donors, treating that subset as a discovery cohort. Every discovery cohort repertoire had been produced on one sequencing platform. HLA typing covered class I and class II loci at four-digit resolution. Typing coverage differed by locus: A, B, C, DRB1 and DQB1 were typed in roughly 629-630 donors, DQA1 in around 500, DPA1 in over 600, and DPB1 in 450 to 480. Roughly 5 DR-DQ haplotypes were treated as single units for association and clustering because of strong linkage in the cohort. Among almost 400 genotyped donors of the cohort, an average of 235,054 unique TCR beta nucleotide sequences were sequenced per donor, 15% to 20% of them non-productive. The paper as a whole reports these results and caveats: A cluster of highly shared sequence variants was judged likely to be a technical artifact of the sequencing pipeline. The classifier was reported to diagnose cytomegalovirus status with high specificity and sensitivity in both the original cohort and the validation cohort. Most CMV-associated TCR beta chains appeared to be HLA-restricted in a later analysis, and the HLA associations seemed to be driven largely by CMV exposure. According to a later genetic analysis, donors in an Asian-associated ancestry cluster had fewer N-insertions in productive TCRs than the approximately 630-donor mean. Some IMGT-functional V segments, including TRBV6-2 and TRBV6-3, could not be told apart with the 87-base-pair reads, so those segments were excluded. When HLA alleles, especially DR and DQ, strongly co-occurred, attributing TCR associations to individual alleles was difficult. In an earlier analysis of several hundred of the donors, most TCR beta V segments were observed in productive rearrangements about 87% or about 30% of the time, broadly matching IMGT annotations. In vitro tests confirmed that a few of the cytomegalovirus-associated TCR beta chains recognize cytomegalovirus antigens. V-gene and J-gene trimming of TCR beta chains was associated with a missense DCLRE1C variant in a later genetic analysis, and the association was replicated in an independent cohort. In a later analysis, some 17,000 TCR beta sequences were associated with specific HLA alleles at a false discovery rate of 0.05. In a later analysis, several top co-occurrence clusters were reported to appear linked to parvovirus B19, influenza, CMV and Epstein-Barr virus. Across donors, most TCR sequences were observed very rarely, whereas some public TCRs were present in many individuals. A further reported finding was that TCR beta sequences accurately predicted the HLA-A and HLA-B alleles for most subjects in the first cohort. A total of 164 TCR beta chains were listed by the study as associated with cytomegalovirus. Correlated functional status among segregating V segments might reflect linkage disequilibrium, but an unknown experimental factor could not be ruled out. Because HLA typing was missing for some donors at each locus, association tests included only the typed subset. Only TCR beta chains were sequenced in this cohort, and the absence of alpha or paired-chain data limited detectable features. The only immune exposure information available for the cohort was CMV serostatus. Compared with equally common non-associated chains, HLA-associated TCR beta chains in a later analysis were more clonally expanded and had lower generation probabilities. The authors suggested that the approach could potentially be generalized to other disease states and immunological phenotypes. The presence/absence analyses assumed that sequencing depth was roughly uniform across donors, and that assumption may not be true. About 17 rarely observed V segments, including chromosome 9 orphons, were excluded from the earlier analysis of a few hundred of the donors because counts were too low. According to a later analysis, TCR association rates differed among HLA loci, with DRB1 alleles showing the most associated TCRs and HLA-C alleles showing the fewest.

The cohort was made up of around 720 healthy bone marrow donors. At the time of sampling, all cohort members were nominally healthy, though unrecorded immune exposures were likely present. CMV serostatus was positive for around 310 and negative for about 55% of the 666 cohort members, and was not recorded for this donor. Each donor provided a peripheral blood sample, and peripheral blood mononuclear cells were used for TCR beta sequencing. Genomic DNA was extracted from the blood cell samples with the Qiagen DNeasy Blood Extraction Kit. Library prep was done by the immunoSEQ multiplex PCR assay. The multiplex PCR relied on a mix of 60 forward primers for TCR Vbeta segments and 13 reverse primers for TCR Jbeta segments. The CDR3 region of rearranged TCR beta genes was amplified from genomic DNA by a multiplex PCR assay. The amplified TCR beta libraries were sequenced on the Illumina HiSeq System as 87-base-pair reads. The paper's processing steps were these. Across the roughly 700 repertoires, a later analysis counted about 81 million unique TCR beta chains, around 10 million of which were shared by at least two donors. Raw reads were error-corrected and collapsed into unique sequences by a nearest-neighbor algorithm in which closely related sequences were merged to remove PCR and sequencing errors. V, D and J gene segments were assigned by aligning CDR3 sequences to IMGT reference sequences. For a sequence to be retained, at least a six-nucleotide match to both a V gene segment and a J gene segment was required. A rearrangement counted as productive if the CDR3 had no stop codons and remained in frame with V and J, and every other rearrangement counted as non-productive. Following IMGT convention, CDR3 was defined as the stretch from the second conserved V-encoded cysteine up to the conserved J-encoded phenylalanine. The earlier analysis of about 590 of the donors excluded sequences that lacked an unambiguous match to a single V gene segment. In an earlier analysis of several hundred of the donors, V segments were called functional above 56.7% productive rearrangements and were called segregating when the between-donor standard deviation exceeded 5%. To diagnose cytomegalovirus status from the catalog of TCR beta chain sequences, a statistical classification framework was built. In a later analysis, TCR nucleotide sequences were compared against IMGT/GENE-DB human TR gene sequences so that V and J genes could be assigned. In a later analysis, CDR3 sequences and most-parsimonious VDJ recombination scenarios were assigned using the TCRdist pipeline. In a later analysis, each TCR beta chain was defined by its CDR3 amino acid sequence together with its V-gene family, and reads lacking a unique V-gene family were excluded. To address suspected cross-contamination and a sequencing artifact, a later analysis removed a few hundred highly shared, low-generation-probability nucleotide sequences. A later analysis calculated a clonal expansion index for each public chain from normalized within-repertoire ranks of inferred template counts. A later analysis computed generation probabilities with a VDJ recombination model fitted to out-of-frame rearrangements, and checked the results against IGoR. Hypergeometric tests were used in a later analysis to score TCR-TCR, TCR-HLA and TCR-CMV co-occurrence, with a repertoire-size bias correction applied to the TCR pairs. To estimate false discovery rates, a later analysis permuted the HLA or CMV assignments 20 times. A later analysis grouped co-occurring TCRs with DBSCAN, adding TCRdist sequence similarity when clustering within HLA-allele-positive subsets. Repertoires with fewer than 30,000 or more than 120,000 public chains, plus five repertoires with anomalous nucleotide sharing, were excluded from co-occurrence clustering. TCRdb mirrors the immuneACCESS table, restricted to in-frame sequences. Some clones are absent from its copies; in checked studies, under half trace to an unresolved V gene, and the reason for the others is unknown. The D gene and trimming were derived from the DNA, and the V and J assignments and clone size from that table. This sample gives some 140,000 clones in total; approximately 61% of them show up just once. The ten most abundant clones make up 1.6% of the sample.

Inclusive of the bounding cysteine and phenylalanine, the CDR3 is 17 residues long. The retained sequence is limited to the CDR3, 51 bases, with the frame set at the first base. The CDR1 and CDR2 encoded by the germline V gene are SGHVS and FNYEAQ. Trimming removed 1 base from V and 5 bases from J; the gene matches leave 8 bases unexplained. The sequence is built from TRBV7-6 and TRBJ1-6, and 7 bases in between align with TRBD1. The sample taken for sequencing was PBMCs. The receptor was derived from a human donor in good health. The CDR3 protein: CASSLVARDRDNSPLHF. Here is the DNA: TGTGCCAGCAGCTTAGTGGCTAGGGACAGAGATAATTCACCCCTCCACTTT.